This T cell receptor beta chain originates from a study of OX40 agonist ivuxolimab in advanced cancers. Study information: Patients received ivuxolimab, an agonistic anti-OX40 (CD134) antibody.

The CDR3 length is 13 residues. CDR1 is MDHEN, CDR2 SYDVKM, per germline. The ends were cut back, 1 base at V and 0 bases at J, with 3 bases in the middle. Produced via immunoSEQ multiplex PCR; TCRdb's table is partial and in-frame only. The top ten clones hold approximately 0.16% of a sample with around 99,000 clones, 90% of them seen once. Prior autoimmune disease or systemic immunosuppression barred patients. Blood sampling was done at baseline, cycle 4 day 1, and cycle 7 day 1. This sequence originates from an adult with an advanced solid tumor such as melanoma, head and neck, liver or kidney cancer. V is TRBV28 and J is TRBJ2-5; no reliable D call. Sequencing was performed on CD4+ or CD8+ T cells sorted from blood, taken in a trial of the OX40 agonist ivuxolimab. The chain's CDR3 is CASSLFNQETQYF. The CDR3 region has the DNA TGTGCCAGCAGTTTATTCAACCAAGAGACCCAGTACTTC.